These 25 T cell receptor beta chains share one sample of origin, sequenced in a study of T cells expressing NK-cell markers (dated by TCRdb to the early 2020s). Library method: 5' RACE. Sequenced using an Illumina HiSeq 2000. Once TCRdb had reprocessed the reads, it stored one entry per CDR3 protein sequence and supplied no DNA. The sample's clone listing holds roughly 180,000 distinct CDR3 sequences. The biggest ten clones account for around a sixth of the sample. The sample consisted of blood T cells: a sorted CD56 or NKG2C T cell subset, CD4+ or CD8+ T cells, or bulk PBMC T cells (not recorded which). These TCRs come from a woman aged 18 to 75 in good health.

This chain connects TRBV7-8 to TRBJ2-2; TCRdb's D call of TRBD2 is untestable without DNA. Germline V gives CDR1 SGHVS, CDR2 FQNEAQ. The CDR3 length is 17 residues. The CDR3 reads CASSPPKGLANTGELFF.

The chain uses TRBV30 and TRBJ1-5. CDR1 and CDR2 (germline): GTSNPN, SVGIG (reference sequence). The CDR3 sequence is 14 residues long. The CDR3 is CAWSRGLSNQPQHF.

The rearrangement links TRBV7-3 to TRBJ2-3; TCRdb's D gene call, TRBD2, goes unchecked for lack of DNA. Germline V gene lookup returns CDR1 SGHTA and CDR2 FQGTGA. This CDR3 region has 17 residues. The CDR3 is CASSGGSSGPHTDTQYF.

The V gene is TRBV25-1, the J gene TRBJ2-3; no DNA is available, so the TRBD2 call from TCRdb remains unchecked. CDR3 size: 17 residues. The germline gives CDR1 MGHDK, CDR2 SYGVNS. CDR3 amino acids: CASSEFASGSKTDTQYF.

V usage is TRBV11-2 and J usage is TRBJ2-5; TCRdb calls TRBD1, which cannot be checked without DNA. The CDR3 spans 17 residues. Germline CDR1 SGHAT, CDR2 FQNNGV. CDR3 amino acids: CASSPRSLTAGGETQYF.

The chain has TRBV12-3 or TRBV12-4 and TRBJ2-3; absent DNA, TCRdb's TRBD1 call cannot be checked. The CDR3 is made up of 13 amino acids. The CDR3 region is CASSSPGTDTQYF.

The gene calls are TRBV29-1 and TRBJ2-3; TCRdb reports TRBD2, a call that lacks DNA to check it against. Germline lookup yields CDR1 SQVTM and CDR2 ANQGSEA. The CDR3 is 15 amino acids. The CDR3: CSVAGGDYGTDTQYF.

This chain links TRBV5-5 with TRBJ1-2. This CDR3 is built from 15 residues. Germline V CDR1 and CDR2: SGHKS, YYEKEE (reference sequence). CDR3 residues: CASSPPEPTFYGYTF.

This chain connects TRBV3-1 to TRBJ1-1. This CDR3 has 13 amino acids. The germline V gene has CDR1 LGHDT and CDR2 YNNKEL (reference sequence). Here the CDR3 reads CASSRRSYTEAFF.

The chain uses TRBV5-1 and TRBJ1-5. CDR3 length equals 13 residues. Germline V gene lookup returns CDR1 SGHRS and CDR2 YFSETQ. The CDR3 loop is CASSGDSGQPQHF.

This chain uses TRBV12-3 or TRBV12-4 with TRBJ1-1; TCRdb names TRBD1, which stays unverified in the absence of DNA. The CDR3 totals 14 residues. The CDR3 here is CASNRGPRQGEAFF.

The chain combines TRBV4-1 with TRBJ2-1; TCRdb calls TRBD2, which cannot be checked without DNA. The CDR3 spans 15 residues. Germline V gives CDR1 MGHRA, CDR2 YSYEKL. The CDR3 sequence is CASSQEEGPGNEQFF.

V gene TRBV10-3 combines with J gene TRBJ2-5; the D call of TRBD2 rests on TCRdb alone, since no DNA is present to check it. CDR1 ENHRY and CDR2 SYGVKD come from the germline V gene. The CDR3 contains 15 residues. This CDR3 is CAISDPGLAVETQYF.

The V and J genes are TRBV4-1 and TRBJ2-7. This CDR3 has 18 residues. Germline CDR1 and CDR2: MGHRA and YSYEKL. This chain's CDR3 is CASSRLTQQHLLTYEQYF.

V usage is TRBV20-1 and J usage is TRBJ2-1; TCRdb gives TRBD1 as the D gene, but with no DNA this cannot be confirmed. CDR1 and CDR2 from the germline V gene are DFQATT and SNEGSKA (reference sequence). This CDR3 has 17 residues. This chain's CDR3 is CSARDWGQPNSYNEQFF.

The chain carries TRBV11-1 and TRBJ2-1; the TRBD1 assignment by TCRdb is unverifiable without DNA. Germline values: CDR1 SGHAT, CDR2 FQDESV (reference sequence). CDR3 length equals 15 residues. Here the CDR3 reads CASSSQGAGYNEQFF.

The chain joins TRBV12-3 or TRBV12-4 to TRBJ2-1; TCRdb's D call of TRBD2 is untestable without DNA. The CDR3 spans 17 residues. CDR3 sequence: CASSFRGLLSSYNEQFF.

The chain combines TRBV14 with TRBJ1-1. CDR3 length equals 13 residues. CDR1 and CDR2 (germline): SGHDN, FVKESK. CDR3: CASSQDRGFEAFF. The full variable domain, rest sourced from reference TRBV14 and TRBJ1-1, is EAGVTQFPSHSVIEKGQTVTLRCDPISGHDNLYWYRRVMGKEIKFLLHFVKESKQDESGMPNNRFLAERTGGTYSTLKVQPAELEDSGVYFCASSQDRGFEAFFGQGTRLTVV.

The gene calls are TRBV7-9 and TRBJ2-3; TCRdb selects TRBD1, and the lack of DNA leaves this call unchecked. Per germline, CDR1 SEHNR and CDR2 FQNEAQ (reference sequence). The CDR3 spans 14 residues. The CDR3 reads CASSPRAQFWGQYF.

The V gene is TRBV7-9, the J gene TRBJ2-4; checking the TCRdb D call of TRBD1 is not possible without DNA. CDR3 length: 17 residues. Germline values: CDR1 SEHNR, CDR2 FQNEAQ (reference sequence). CDR3 in amino acids: CASSRGQGFKAKNIQYF.

The chain combines TRBV5-1 with TRBJ1-1; TCRdb returns TRBD1, unconfirmable since there is no DNA. Germline V lookup: CDR1 SGHRS, CDR2 YFSETQ. This CDR3 contains 15 residues. This CDR3 is CASSLEDRGMTEAFF.

CDR3 sequence: CASSLVGGKQDTQYF. The chain uses TRBV7-2 and TRBJ2-3; TCRdb proposes TRBD1, but this gene call is untestable without DNA. This CDR3 is 15 amino acids long. Germline CDR1 and CDR2: SGHTA and FQGNSA.

The V and J genes are TRBV19 and TRBJ2-1; TCRdb picks TRBD2, but there is no DNA to check that call. The germline V gene has CDR1 LNHDA and CDR2 SQIVND (reference sequence). The CDR3 runs to 15 residues. The CDR3 loop reads CASSIPREGRNEQFF. The complete variable domain, with remaining parts taken from reference TRBV19 and TRBJ2-1, reads DGGITQSPKYLFRKEGQNVTLSCEQNLNHDAMYWYRQDPGQGLRLIYYSQIVNDFQKGDIAEGYSVSREKKESFPLTVTSAQKNPTAFYLCASSIPREGRNEQFFGPGTRLTVL.

V gene TRBV18 combines with J gene TRBJ2-4; TCRdb's D call of TRBD1 is untestable without DNA. Germline values: CDR1 KGHSH, CDR2 LQKENI. The CDR3 extends over 21 amino acids. CDR3 loop: CASSPSPSATSATLAKNIQYF.

This rearrangement joins TRBV10-3 to TRBJ1-1; the D gene TCRdb calls, TRBD1, cannot be checked with no DNA. In germline, CDR1 is ENHRY, CDR2 SYGVKD. The CDR3 length is 16 residues. This CDR3 is CAISEPPGTGGTEAFF.